The sequence of this T cell receptor (beta chain) was determined in a study of cytomegalovirus exposure and HLA in healthy donors. This CDR3 is 16 amino acids long. The V and J ends lost 6 bases and 0 bases respectively, with 16 bases between them. Germline V gene sequence: CDR1 SNHLY, CDR2 FYNNEI. Primers included in the PCR were 60 Vbeta and 13 Jbeta primers. The table came from immunoSEQ multiplex PCR; TCRdb's copy has only in-frame clones and leaves some out. The data show around 130,000 clones, roughly 62% seen once. This rearrangement joins TRBV2 to TRBJ2-3; tentative D call: TRBD2 (5 bases). Source material: PBMCs. The source of this sequence is a male donor in good health and CMV-seronegative. The CDR3 protein is CASSALSGGSTDTQYF. The CDR3 bases are TGTGCCAGCAGCGCCCTAAGCGGCGGTAGCACAGATACGCAGTATTTT. Based on the CDR3 plus reference TRBV2 and TRBJ2-3, the full variable domain is EPEVTQTPSHQVTQMGQEVILRCVPISNHLYFYWYRQILGQKVEFLVSFYNNEISEKSEIFDDQFSVERPDGSNFTLKIRSTKLEDSAMYFCASSALSGGSTDTQYFGPGTRLTVL.